The entry that follows covers one T cell receptor beta chain sequence. Its antigen is unidentified. This specimen belongs to a study of identical twins. Study-wide results and caveats: Invariant MAIT and iNKT cells are populations that could partly confound zero-insertion analyses. Out-of-frame alpha sequences that twins shared showed excess low generation probability.

Trimming cost V 6 bases and J 0 bases; bases outside gene matches: 7. CDR3 length equals 16 residues. Germline-derived CDR1 and CDR2 are SNHLY and FYNNEI. From the 5' RACE reads, TCRdb called clonotypes with MiXCR, one entry per CDR3 protein. The sample includes 690,000 or so distinct CDR3 sequences, around 8.3% seen only once; the top ten take 0.98%. The sample also formed part of further work on yellow fever vaccine responses in identical twins. This second study notes: Convergence reportedly seemed to mark part of the twins' vaccine T cell response, with personalization marking the rest.

Material: PBMCs. V usage is TRBV2 and J usage is TRBJ2-1; 8 nucleotides agree with TRBD2. The sequence was collected from a woman between 18 and 29 years old in good health. The CDR3 sequence is CASRETSGPSYNEQFF. CDR3 nucleotides: TGTGCCAGCAGGGAAACTAGCGGACCCTCCTACAATGAGCAGTTCTTC. Variable domain in full (rest from reference TRBV2 and TRBJ2-1): EPEVTQTPSHQVTQMGQEVILRCVPISNHLYFYWYRQILGQKVEFLVSFYNNEISEKSEIFDDQFSVERPDGSNFTLKIRSTKLEDSAMYFCASRETSGPSYNEQFFGPGTRLTVL.